This TCR beta chain stems from a study of Graves' ophthalmopathy and Graves' hyperthyroidism. At the level of the study: At initial diagnosis, peripheral blood was obtained, and this preceded any treatment.

Hyperthyroidism patients, all newly diagnosed, had under 2 months' duration and ages of 18 to 65. Researchers turned away patients with other autoimmune diseases, uncontrolled infections, pregnancy or lactation. As diagnostic evidence, clinical symptoms, serum thyroxine, TRAb, thyroid ultrasound and orbital computed tomography were relied upon. The CDR3 extends over 14 amino acids. V gave up 5 bases and J gave up 0 bases, with 10 bases separating them. Amplification from RNA transcripts yielded the TCR beta CDR3 regions. Amplification began with first-round RT-PCR using HTBI primers, then second-round multiplex PCR was performed. A single record per CDR3 protein comes from TCRdb applying MiXCR to the multiplex PCR reads. The sample includes 400,000 to 450,000 distinct CDR3 sequences, under 25% of them seen just once.

Sequenced sample: peripheral blood. The source of this sequence is a woman aged 18-30 years with stable Graves' hyperthyroidism. This chain uses TRBV12-3 or TRBV12-4 with TRBJ1-2; D is possibly TRBD1 (5 bases). The CDR3 protein is CASSPTETNYGYTF. The CDR3 DNA is TGTGCCAGCAGTCCGACAGAGACTAACTATGGCTACACCTTC.